Listed below are T cell receptor beta chains from one sample, sequenced in a study of Ad26.COV2.S vaccination and SARS-CoV-2 variants. The method was immunoSEQ multiplex PCR; TCRdb's version includes in-frame clones alone and lacks a portion of them. The table lists some 390,000 clones, about 88% of them singletons, with under 4% in the top ten. Material: peripheral blood, obtained in a trial of Ad26.COV2.S vaccine versus placebo. The receptors here all came from a person between 18 and 60 years old who received the Ad26.COV2.S COVID-19 vaccine or a placebo. The CDR3 runs from the conserved cysteine through the conserved F or W. A D gene is named only where the DNA matches it firmly. Clone size is shown for a subset of rows, as once, few, many or a class of expanded clone.

clone_size	d_call	j_call	v_call	cdr3_aa	cdr3_nt
-	-	TRBJ2-5	TRBV3-1/TRBV3-2	CASSQDRGTQYF	TGTGCCAGCAGCCAAGATCGGGGGACCCAGTACTTC
-	-	TRBJ1-1	TRBV6-5	CASSPTPAIPEAFF	TGTGCCAGCAGTCCAACCCCAGCTATTCCTGAAGCTTTCTTT
-	TRBD1	TRBJ2-3	TRBV29-1	CSTTTGYDTDTQYF	TGCAGCACCACGACAGGGTACGACACAGATACGCAGTATTTT
-	TRBD2	TRBJ2-1	TRBV6-2/TRBV6-3	CASSNRRTPSAGGPGNEQFF	TGTGCCAGCAGTAACCGCCGGACCCCCTCGGCGGGGGGGCCCGGCAATGAGCAGTTCTTC
-	-	TRBJ2-2	TRBV6-2/TRBV6-3	CASSYYRGLNTGELFF	TGTGCCAGCAGTTACTACCGGGGGCTGAACACCGGGGAGCTGTTTTTT
-	-	TRBJ1-6	TRBV27	CASSPTESSYNSPLHF	TGTGCCAGCAGTCCGACGGAGAGCTCCTATAATTCACCCCTCCACTTT
-	-	TRBJ1-1	TRBV4-3	CASSQDGSEGDTEAFF	TGCGCCAGCAGCCAAGATGGAAGCGAAGGGGACACTGAAGCTTTCTTT
-	TRBD1	TRBJ2-3	TRBV7-9	CASEGTGDDTQYF	TGTGCCAGTGAAGGGACAGGCGACGATACGCAGTATTTT
few	-	TRBJ2-7	TRBV2	CASTGPSYEQYF	TGTGCCAGCACCGGCCCCTCCTACGAGCAGTACTTC
-	-	TRBJ1-1	TRBV16	CASSQSSGGNEAFF	TGTGCCAGCAGCCAATCGAGTGGGGGAAATGAAGCTTTCTTT
-	-	TRBJ2-3	TRBV7-9	CASSLIGTSDTQYF	TGTGCCAGCAGCTTAATAGGCACATCAGATACGCAGTATTTT
-	-	TRBJ1-4	TRBV30	CAWSRGAANEKLFF	TGTGCCTGGAGCCGGGGGGCCGCCAATGAAAAACTGTTTTTT
-	-	TRBJ2-1	TRBV6-5	CASSWIIYRQFF	TGTGCCAGCAGCTGGATCATCTACAGGCAGTTCTTC
once	TRBD1	TRBJ2-1	TRBV7-9	CASSSPDRGIGEQFF	TGTGCCAGCAGCTCTCCAGACAGGGGTATTGGGGAGCAGTTCTTC
-	TRBD2	TRBJ2-3	TRBV7-9	CASINSGGPDTQYF	TGTGCCAGCATCAATAGCGGGGGCCCAGATACGCAGTATTTT
-	-	TRBJ1-1	TRBV29-1	CSVGPRATEAFF	TGCAGCGTTGGGCCCAGGGCCACTGAAGCTTTCTTT
-	TRBD1	TRBJ1-2	TRBV12-5	CASGKTGSHGYTF	TGTGCTAGTGGCAAGACAGGGAGCCATGGCTACACCTTC
-	-	TRBJ2-3	TRBV3-1/TRBV3-2	CASSQVPDRTDTQYF	TGTGCCAGCAGCCAAGTCCCGGACCGCACAGATACGCAGTATTTT
-	-	TRBJ1-2	TRBV15	CATSRGKGAYSYGYTF	TGTGCCACCAGCAGAGGGAAGGGAGCTTACAGCTATGGCTACACCTTC
-	TRBD1	TRBJ2-3	TRBV10-3	CATRRATGYRDTQYF	TGTGCCACGAGGCGAGCGACAGGGTATAGAGATACGCAGTATTTT
-	TRBD1	TRBJ2-7	TRBV5-1	CASSLFGQGAVEQYF	TGCGCCAGCAGCTTGTTCGGACAGGGGGCTGTCGAGCAGTACTTC
-	TRBD1	TRBJ1-2	TRBV9	CASSHRDRVRSNYGYTF	TGTGCCAGCAGCCATCGGGACAGGGTAAGAAGTAACTATGGCTACACCTTC
-	TRBD2	TRBJ2-5	TRBV4-1	CASSSRLAGLRETQYF	TGCGCCAGCAGCTCGCGACTAGCGGGGTTACGAGAGACCCAGTACTTC
-	-	TRBJ2-1	TRBV7-9	CASSLSGGEQFF	TGTGCCAGCAGCCTTAGCGGCGGTGAGCAGTTCTTC
-	-	TRBJ1-5	TRBV2	CASSGKNSNQPQHF	TGTGCCAGCAGTGGGAAGAATAGCAATCAGCCCCAGCATTTT
once	-	TRBJ1-2	TRBV3-1/TRBV3-2	CASSPHTF	TGTGCCAGCAGTCCCCACACCTTC
-	TRBD1	TRBJ2-7	TRBV19	CASSTPPGQVAYEQYF	TGTGCCAGTAGTACTCCCCCGGGACAGGTGGCGTACGAGCAGTACTTC
-	TRBD1	TRBJ2-2	TRBV5-6	CASSSREDRAITGELFF	TGTGCCAGCAGCTCGAGGGAGGACAGGGCTATAACCGGGGAGCTGTTTTTT
-	-	TRBJ1-5	TRBV15	CATSRDGEPQHF	TGTGCCACCAGCAGAGATGGCGAGCCCCAGCATTTT
-	-	TRBJ1-1	TRBV6-2/TRBV6-3	CASSYYGTEAFF	TGTGCCAGCAGTTACTACGGCACTGAAGCTTTCTTT
-	TRBD2	TRBJ2-7	TRBV11-2	CASSSTTSGAPHEQYF	TGTGCCAGCAGCTCAACGACTAGCGGGGCCCCCCACGAGCAGTACTTC
-	-	TRBJ1-6	TRBV27	CASSHRPGRYNSPLHF	TGTGCCAGCAGTCACCGGCCAGGGAGGTATAATTCACCCCTCCACTTT
-	-	TRBJ1-6	TRBV2	CASSQGNSPLHF	TGTGCCAGCAGCCAGGGAAATTCACCCCTCCACTTT
-	TRBD1	TRBJ1-1	TRBV5-5	CASSSLTGATEAFF	TGTGCCAGCAGCTCCTTGACAGGGGCAACTGAAGCTTTCTTT
-	TRBD2	TRBJ2-2	TRBV7-2	CASSLDPSGGTGELFF	TGTGCCAGCAGCTTAGATCCTAGCGGGGGCACCGGGGAGCTGTTTTTT
-	TRBD1	TRBJ1-2	TRBV3-1/TRBV3-2	CASKFGTGTNYGYTF	TGTGCCAGTAAATTCGGGACAGGCACTAACTATGGCTACACCTTC
-	-	TRBJ2-1	TRBV2	CAGGTDNYNEQFF	TGTGCCGGTGGGACGGACAATTACAATGAGCAGTTCTTC
-	-	TRBJ1-5	TRBV7-2	CASSSDSNQPQHF	TGTGCCAGCAGCTCCGATAGCAATCAGCCCCAGCATTTT
-	-	TRBJ1-3	TRBV4-3	CASSQELPVLSGNTIYF	TGCGCCAGCAGCCAAGAGTTGCCGGTGCTCTCTGGAAACACCATATATTTT